This T cell receptor (beta chain) was sequenced for a study of T cells after yellow fever vaccination. Findings and caveats of the study: Post-booster reappearance was seen for most primary-vaccination clones (about 95% CD4, about 88% CD8).

Looked up from germline, CDR1 is SGHRS and CDR2 is YFSETQ. The ends were cut back, 4 bases at V and 3 bases at J, with 19 bases in the middle. The CDR3 runs 16 residues. One entry per CDR3 protein results from TCRdb running MiXCR on the 5' RACE reads. Seen here are around 340,000 distinct CDR3 sequences, around 12% observed once, and the top ten hold approximately 3.3%. Remarks on this clonotype: Its antigen is unidentified.

The sample here was CD4+ T cells sorted from PBMCs, taken 15 days after the yellow fever booster vaccination. The TCR sequence derives from a man between 18 and 29 years old who received the YFV17D yellow fever vaccine. The rearrangement uses TRBV5-1 and TRBJ1-1; possible D gene TRBD1, 6 bases. The CDR3 DNA sequence: TGCGCCAGCAGCAAGGGGGGGGCGGTCAAGGACACTGAAGCTTTCTTT. This codes for CASSKGGAVKDTEAFF.